Reported below is one T cell receptor beta chain. This sample was included in a study of blood T cell repertoires in COVID-19. TCRdb's copy holds only in-frame clones and misses some; the assay was immunoSEQ multiplex PCR. Of some 250,000 clones in the sample, approximately 80% were seen once. The CDR3 has 15 amino acids. Germline V CDR1 and CDR2: SGHRS, YFSETQ. Unmatched junction bases numbered 7, after V lost 3 bases and J lost 5 bases. The chain uses TRBV5-1 and TRBJ2-1; TRBD1 matches at 8 bases. The sequence was obtained from a woman in her fifties or sixties with active or convalescent COVID-19. What was sequenced was peripheral blood. CDR3 nucleotides: TGCGCCAGCAGCTATATGACAGGGGCAGACAATGAGCAGTTCTTC. Protein: CASSYMTGADNEQFF.